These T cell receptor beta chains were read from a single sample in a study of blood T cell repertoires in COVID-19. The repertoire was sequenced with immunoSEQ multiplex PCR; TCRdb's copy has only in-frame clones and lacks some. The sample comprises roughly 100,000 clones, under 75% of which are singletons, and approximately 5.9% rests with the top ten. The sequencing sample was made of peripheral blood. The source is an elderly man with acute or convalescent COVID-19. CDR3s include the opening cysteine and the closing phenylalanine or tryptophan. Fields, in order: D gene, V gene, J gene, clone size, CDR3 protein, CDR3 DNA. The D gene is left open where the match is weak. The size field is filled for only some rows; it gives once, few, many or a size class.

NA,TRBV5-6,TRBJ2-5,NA,CASSRRLAKETQYF,TGTGCCAGCAGCCGGCGGCTAGCCAAAGAGACCCAGTACTTC
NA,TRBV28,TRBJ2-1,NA,CASRQGTNQEQFF,TGTGCCAGCAGGCAGGGGACTAATCAGGAGCAGTTCTTC
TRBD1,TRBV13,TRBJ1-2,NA,CASSLKGGFSGYTF,TGTGCCAGCAGCTTAAAAGGGGGCTTCTCGGGCTACACCTTC
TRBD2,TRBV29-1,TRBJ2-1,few,CSVVSSGSYNEQFF,TGCAGCGTTGTTTCTAGCGGGAGCTACAATGAGCAGTTCTTC
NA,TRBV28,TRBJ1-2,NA,CASSRPRGYGYTF,TGTGCCAGCAGCCGTCCCCGGGGCTATGGCTACACCTTC
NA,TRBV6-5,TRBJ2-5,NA,CASSYSLSRETQYF,TGTGCCAGCAGTTACTCCCTAAGCAGGGAGACCCAGTACTTC
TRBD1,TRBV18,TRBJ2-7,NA,CASSPLQGGEQYF,TGTGCCAGCTCACCCTTACAGGGGGGTGAGCAGTACTTC
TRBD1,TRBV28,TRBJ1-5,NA,CASRRQGRQPQHF,TGTGCCAGCAGGAGACAGGGGCGTCAGCCCCAGCATTTT
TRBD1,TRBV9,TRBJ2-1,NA,CASSPQAGTGAYNEQFF,TGTGCCAGCAGCCCACAAGCCGGGACAGGGGCCTACAATGAGCAGTTCTTC
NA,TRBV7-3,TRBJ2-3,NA,CASSSQSGDTQYF,TGTGCCAGCAGCTCACAATCCGGGGATACGCAGTATTTT
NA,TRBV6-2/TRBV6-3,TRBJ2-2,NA,CASSYGSGVPNTGELFF,TGTGCCAGCAGTTATGGGTCAGGGGTTCCGAACACCGGGGAGCTGTTTTTT
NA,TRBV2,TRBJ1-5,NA,CASSERQDRQPQHF,TGTGCCAGCAGTGAACGGCAGGATCGGCAGCCCCAGCATTTT
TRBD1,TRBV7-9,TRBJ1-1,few,CASSTGQGEAEAFF,TGTGCCAGCAGCACGGGACAGGGGGAAGCTGAAGCTTTCTTT
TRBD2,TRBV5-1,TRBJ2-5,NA,CASSPGLAGGPGETQYF,TGCGCCAGCAGCCCAGGACTAGCGGGAGGTCCGGGGGAGACCCAGTACTTC
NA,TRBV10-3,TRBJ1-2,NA,CAISQDSYGYTF,TGTGCCATCAGTCAGGACAGCTATGGCTACACCTTC
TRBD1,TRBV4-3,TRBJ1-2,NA,CASSQGQGGFYGYTF,TGCGCCAGCAGCCAAGGACAGGGTGGTTTCTATGGCTACACCTTC
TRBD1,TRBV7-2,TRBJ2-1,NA,CASSQQGNEQFF,TGTGCCAGCAGTCAACAGGGGAATGAGCAGTTCTTC
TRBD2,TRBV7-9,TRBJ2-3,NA,CASSLGTSGIADTQYF,TGTGCCAGCAGCTTAGGGACTAGCGGGATCGCGGATACGCAGTATTTT
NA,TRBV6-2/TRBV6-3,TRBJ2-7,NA,CASTPPTLAGEQYF,TGTGCCAGCACCCCACCGACCCTGGCGGGCGAGCAGTACTTC
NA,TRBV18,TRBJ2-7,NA,CASSPLGENEQYF,TGTGCCAGCTCACCACTTGGGGAGAACGAGCAGTACTTC
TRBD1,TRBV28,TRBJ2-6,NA,CASRGHRGLPSSGANVLTF,TGTGCCAGCAGGGGACACAGGGGCCTACCCTCCTCTGGGGCCAACGTCCTGACTTTC
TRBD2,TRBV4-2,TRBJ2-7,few,CASSHSGSGSSYEQYF,TGTGCCAGCAGCCACTCAGGTAGCGGGAGCTCCTACGAGCAGTACTTC
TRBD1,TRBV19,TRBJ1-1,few,CASSIDPSGTAAAFF,TGTGCCAGTAGTATAGATCCGTCCGGGACAGCTGCCGCTTTCTTT
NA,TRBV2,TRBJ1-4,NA,CASGGLATQLFF,TGTGCCAGTGGGGGACTTGCAACTCAACTGTTTTTT
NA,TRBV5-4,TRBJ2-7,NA,CASSILLTGGGREQYF,TGTGCCAGCAGCATACTACTTACAGGGGGAGGGCGTGAGCAGTACTTC
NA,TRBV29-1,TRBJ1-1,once,CSGSGHLNTEAFF,TGCAGCGGATCGGGACACTTGAACACTGAAGCTTTCTTT
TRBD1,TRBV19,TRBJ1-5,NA,CASSSLSRLGTGNQPQHF,TGTGCCAGTAGTTCTCTCTCTAGGTTAGGGACAGGGAATCAGCCCCAGCATTTT
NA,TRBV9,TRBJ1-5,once,CASSVETEQPQHF,TGTGCCAGCAGCGTAGAAACGGAGCAGCCCCAGCATTTT
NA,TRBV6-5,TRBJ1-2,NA,CASSSGGAANYGYTF,TGTGCCAGCAGCTCGGGGGGAGCAGCTAACTATGGCTACACCTTC
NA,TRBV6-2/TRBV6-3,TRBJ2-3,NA,CASSRMSSTDTQYF,TGTGCCAGCAGTCGCATGAGTAGCACAGATACGCAGTATTTT
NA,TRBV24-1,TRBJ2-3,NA,CATSPSGSTDTQYF,TGTGCCACCAGTCCATCAGGAAGCACAGATACGCAGTATTTT
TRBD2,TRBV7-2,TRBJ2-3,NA,CASSKKRGNTDTQYF,TGTGCCAGCAGCAAAAAGCGGGGCAACACAGATACGCAGTATTTT
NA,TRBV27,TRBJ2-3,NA,CASSSQRTTGADTQYF,TGTGCCAGCAGTTCCCAGCGGACCACGGGCGCAGATACGCAGTATTTT
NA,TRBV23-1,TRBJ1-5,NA,CASKKYYSNQPQHF,TGCGCCAGCAAGAAGTACTATAGCAATCAGCCCCAGCATTTT
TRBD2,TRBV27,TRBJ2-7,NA,CASSRAIAGEQYF,TGTGCCAGCAGTCGAGCTATAGCGGGCGAGCAGTACTTC
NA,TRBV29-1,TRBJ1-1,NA,CSVVLGLAEAFF,TGCAGCGTTGTGCTGGGGCTCGCTGAAGCTTTCTTT
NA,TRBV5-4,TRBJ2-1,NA,CASSLSNEQFF,TGTGCCAGCAGCCTAAGCAATGAGCAGTTCTTC
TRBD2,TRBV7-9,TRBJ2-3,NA,CASSYLAGGLAQYF,TGTGCCAGCAGCTACCTAGCGGGAGGGCTGGCGCAGTATTTT
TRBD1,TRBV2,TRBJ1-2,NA,CASSPPWGDRGDSYGYTF,TGTGCCAGCAGTCCCCCTTGGGGAGACAGGGGCGATAGCTATGGCTACACCTTC
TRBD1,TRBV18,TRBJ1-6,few,CASSRGTGDSPLHF,TGTGCCAGCTCACGAGGGACAGGGGATTCACCCCTCCACTTT
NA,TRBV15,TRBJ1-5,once,CATRQANNQPQHF,TGTGCCACCAGACAGGCGAACAATCAGCCCCAGCATTTT
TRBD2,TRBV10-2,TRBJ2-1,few,CASSEGTSGYNEQFF,TGCGCCAGCAGTGAAGGGACTAGCGGTTACAATGAGCAGTTCTTC
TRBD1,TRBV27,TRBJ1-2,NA,CASSLSGQRGYTF,TGTGCCAGCAGTTTATCGGGACAGCGGGGCTACACCTTC
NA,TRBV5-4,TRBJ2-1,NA,CASSLTGIHNEQFF,TGTGCCAGCAGCTTGACGGGAATTCACAATGAGCAGTTCTTC
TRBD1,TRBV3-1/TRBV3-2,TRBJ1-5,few,CASSRTTGDGPQHF,TGTGCCAGCAGCCGTACGACAGGGGATGGGCCCCAGCATTTT
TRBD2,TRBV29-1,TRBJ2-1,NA,CSVEGGTSVSEQFF,TGCAGCGTTGAAGGTGGGACTAGCGTTAGTGAGCAGTTCTTC
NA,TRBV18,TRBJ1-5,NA,CASSHAAGWDQPQHF,TGTGCCAGCTCACACGCGGCAGGGTGGGATCAGCCCCAGCATTTT
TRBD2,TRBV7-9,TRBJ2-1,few,CASSLGGGSVDEQFF,TGTGCCAGCAGCTTAGGGGGCGGGAGTGTGGATGAGCAGTTCTTC
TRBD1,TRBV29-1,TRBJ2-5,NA,CSVPVTRDRGFAETQYF,TGCAGCGTTCCAGTCACACGGGACAGGGGGTTTGCGGAGACCCAGTACTTC
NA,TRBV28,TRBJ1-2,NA,CASSLTGGRYNYGYTF,TGTGCCAGCAGCCTTACCGGTGGTAGATACAACTATGGCTACACCTTC
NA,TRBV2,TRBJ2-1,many,CASTEFNEQFF,TGTGCCAGCACGGAGTTCAATGAGCAGTTCTTC
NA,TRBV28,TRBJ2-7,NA,CASHTGVRGIGQQYF,TGTGCCAGCCACACTGGGGTTCGGGGAATTGGCCAGCAGTACTTC
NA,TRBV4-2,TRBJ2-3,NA,CASSQAVREWADTQYF,TGTGCCAGCAGCCAAGCGGTGAGGGAGTGGGCAGATACGCAGTATTTT
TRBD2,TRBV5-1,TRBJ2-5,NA,CASSLGAREAQETQYF,TGCGCCAGCAGCTTGGGGGCGCGGGAGGCACAAGAGACCCAGTACTTC
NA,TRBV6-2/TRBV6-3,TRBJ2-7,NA,CASSYAESYEQYF,TGTGCCAGCAGTTACGCAGAAAGCTACGAGCAGTACTTC